The source of this T cell receptor (beta chain) is a study of CD8+CD57+ T cells in acquired aplastic anemia. On the study more broadly: The DNA of sorted CD4+ and CD8+ cells averaged around 3 ug. Study results and caveats: There were around 28 CD8+ CDR3 sequences that occurred in both patients and controls.

Trimming pared 2 bases from V and 1 base from J, leaving 11 bases between. This CDR3 is built from 16 residues. Germline CDR1 MNHEY, CDR2 SVGEGT. Investigators profiled TCR beta VDJ and CDR3 from genomic DNA template. Each CDR3 protein is one row after TCRdb ran MiXCR on the reads. The sample lists some 170,000 distinct CDR3 sequences; more than 60% were seen once. As to this clonotype: The antigen remains undetermined.

Sequencing involved patients with CD8+CD57+ cell expansion previously shown by flow cytometry. The TCR sequence derives from a human donor with aplastic anemia. V gene TRBV6-2 or TRBV6-3 combines with J gene TRBJ2-2; D gene ambiguous. Sequencing was done on a sample of sorted CD4+, CD8+, or CD8+CD57+ T cells (not recorded which) from PBMCs. CDR3 nucleotide sequence: TGTGCCAGCAGTTACAATCAAGACCTGAACACCGGGGAGCTGTTTTTT. This translates into CASSYNQDLNTGELFF.